Shown below are 16 T cell receptor beta chains from a single sample sequenced in a study of beta chain features in type 1 diabetes. TCRB transcripts that were expressed got sequenced, as all of the isolated RNA had been reverse transcribed. Repertoires were generated with immunoSEQ multiplex PCR, while TCRdb's copy carries only in-frame clones and drops some. The data hold about 160,000 clones, with approximately 9% observed a single time. The sample taken for sequencing was central memory CD4+ T cells from blood. All receptors come from a woman under 30 in good health.

The V call is TRBV7-9, the J call TRBJ2-3, with 8 nucleotides matching TRBD2. With 10 bases clipped from V and 2 bases from J, the junction kept 11 bases outside the gene matches. The germline gives CDR1 SEHNR, CDR2 FQNEAQ (reference sequence). The CDR3 runs to 15 residues. The DNA for the CDR3 is TGTGCCACCGCGCCGGGACTAGTTTCCACAGATACGCAGTATTTT. It encodes CATAPGLVSTDTQYF. Full variable domain (remainder filled in from reference TRBV7-9 and TRBJ2-3): DTGVSQNPRHKITKRGQNVTFRCDPISEHNRLYWYRQTLGQGPEFLTYFQNEAQLEKSRLLSDRFSAERPKGSFSTLEIQRTEQGDSAMYLCATAPGLVSTDTQYFGPGTRLTVL.

This clone occurred a few times. This chain uses TRBV18 with TRBJ1-1, with D possibly being TRBD1 (5 bases). Germline V CDR1 and CDR2: KGHSH, LQKENI. This CDR3 spans 14 amino acids. V lost 2 bases, J lost 3 bases, and 10 bases lay in between. The CDR3 region has the DNA TGTGCCAGCTCACCAGCCAGGGCTGACACTGAAGCTTTCTTT. It codes for CASSPARADTEAFF. Combining the CDR3 with reference TRBV18 and TRBJ1-1 gives the whole variable domain NAGVMQNPRHLVRRRGQEARLRCSPMKGHSHVYWYRQLPEEGLKFMVYLQKENIIDESGMPKERFSAEFPKEGPSILRIQQVVRGDSAAYFCASSPARADTEAFFGQGTRLTVV.

The V call is TRBV5-1, the J call TRBJ1-1; D unresolved. There are 11 residues in the CDR3. Germline V CDR1 and CDR2: SGHRS, YFSETQ. V was clipped by 0 bases and J by 7 bases, with 4 bases between them. CDR3 nucleotides: TGCGCCAGCAGCTTGGACAGTGAAGCTTTCTTT. Translating gives CASSLDSEAFF. The variable domain in full, completed from reference TRBV5-1 and TRBJ1-1, reads KAGVTQTPRYLIKTRGQQVTLSCSPISGHRSVSWYQQTPGQGLQFLFEYFSETQRNKGNFPGRFSGRQFSNSRSEMNVSTLELGDSALYLCASSLDSEAFFGQGTRLTVV.

With respect to this clone: Other DNA variants within this sample encode the same CDR3. The CDR3 protein is CASSFGQYEQYF. CDR3 DNA sequence: TGTGCCAGCAGCTTTGGACAGTACGAGCAGTACTTC. The J gene is TRBJ2-7, the V gene TRBV5-4; tentatively, D is TRBD1 (6 bases). This CDR3 contains 12 residues. CDR1 is SGHNT, CDR2 YYREEE, per germline (reference sequence). Deletions cut 2 bases from V and 4 bases from J, with 7 bases between.

This clone was seen only a few times. V is TRBV18 and J is TRBJ2-1, with 9 nucleotides matching TRBD1. Germline V gives CDR1 KGHSH, CDR2 LQKENI. V shed 6 bases, J shed 2 bases, and the junction held 5 bases outside the gene matches. The CDR3 spans 15 residues. The CDR3 DNA follows: TGTGCCAGCTCCCTACAGGGGGCGCCCTACAATGAGCAGTTCTTC. Amino acids: CASSLQGAPYNEQFF.

The rearrangement joins TRBV19 to TRBJ1-5, with TRBD1 as a possible D gene (5 bases). Trimming left V 9 bases short and J 1 base short, with 19 bases between. The CDR3 extends over 16 amino acids. Germline-derived CDR1 and CDR2 are LNHDA and SQIVND (reference sequence). The CDR3 DNA reads TGTGCCAGCAGCTACGACGGGGGACTAAGCAATCAGCCCCAGCATTTT. It codes for CASSYDGGLSNQPQHF. Drawing the rest from reference TRBV19 and TRBJ1-5, the complete variable domain is DGGITQSPKYLFRKEGQNVTLSCEQNLNHDAMYWYRQDPGQGLRLIYYSQIVNDFQKGDIAEGYSVSREKKESFPLTVTSAQKNPTAFYLCASSYDGGLSNQPQHFGDGTRLSIL.

This clone was recorded a few times. The chain links TRBV6-5 to TRBJ1-2; 10 bases map to TRBD1. V dropped 7 bases and J dropped 7; count of bases not matched to a gene: 12. CDR1 MNHEY and CDR2 SVGAGI come from the germline V gene. The CDR3 is 15 residues long. The CDR3 region has the DNA TGTGCCAGCAAGAGGGGACAGGGGATGGAGAGTGGCTACACCTTC. Protein: CASKRGQGMESGYTF.

The CDR3 region has the DNA TGTGCCAGCACCCCGTGGAGGCGGGACAGGGCACCAGATACGCAGTATTTT. This gives the protein CASTPWRRDRAPDTQYF. The chain recombines TRBV11-2 with TRBJ2-3; 9 bases fit TRBD1. Germline V gene data show CDR1 as SGHAT and CDR2 as FQNNGV. The ends lost 7 bases at V and 4 bases at J; junction bases unmatched: 15. CDR3 length: 17 residues.

The rearrangement links TRBV7-9 to TRBJ1-2; 9 positions agree with TRBD1. Germline assignment: CDR1 SEHNR and CDR2 FQNEAQ (reference sequence). V was clipped by 5 bases and J by 2 bases; unmatched bases: 3. The CDR3 runs 14 residues. The CDR3 DNA sequence: TGTGCCAGCAGCCATACAGGGGGCAACTATGGCTACACCTTC. It encodes CASSHTGGNYGYTF.

V usage is TRBV7-2 and J usage is TRBJ2-5, with D possibly being TRBD1 (6 bases). V lost 5 bases, J lost 2 bases, and 12 bases lay in between. The CDR3 length is 14 residues. The germline V gene encodes CDR1 SGHTA and CDR2 FQGNSA. Written as DNA, the CDR3 is TGTGCCAGCAGCATCGGACAGATACAAGAGACCCAGTACTTC. It translates to CASSIGQIQETQYF.

This clone was detected a few times. The V and J genes are TRBV29-1 and TRBJ2-2, with D unresolved. The germline V and J ends were trimmed by 4 bases and 0 bases, with 9 bases remaining between them. Germline V gene data show CDR1 as SQVTM and CDR2 as ANQGSEA. This CDR3 comprises 14 residues. In DNA, the CDR3 is TGCAGCGTTGGCACAGCTTCGAACACCGGGGAGCTGTTTTTT. Translation gives CSVGTASNTGELFF.

This clone was counted between two and nine times. The chain has TRBV27 and TRBJ2-2; maybe TRBD2 (6 bases). With 5 bases removed from V and 5 bases from J, the gap between germline ends came to 15 bases. Germline lookup yields CDR1 MNHEY and CDR2 SMNVEV (reference sequence). The length of the CDR3 is 15 residues. The CDR3 coding sequence is TGTGCCAGCAGTAAAAGGACTATTTCTACCGGGGAGCTGTTTTTT. Protein: CASSKRTISTGELFF.

This clone turned up a few times. The chain recombines TRBV18 with TRBJ1-1; the D is unclear. V dropped 1 base and J dropped 1 base, with 10 bases sitting between them. Per the germline V gene, CDR1 is KGHSH and CDR2 is LQKENI. CDR3 length: 15 amino acids. The CDR3 nucleotides read TGTGCCAGCTCACCACTTGGAGGCCCGAACACTGAAGCTTTCTTT. Its protein is CASSPLGGPNTEAFF. Complete variable domain (other parts from reference TRBV18 and TRBJ1-1): NAGVMQNPRHLVRRRGQEARLRCSPMKGHSHVYWYRQLPEEGLKFMVYLQKENIIDESGMPKERFSAEFPKEGPSILRIQQVVRGDSAAYFCASSPLGGPNTEAFFGQGTRLTVV.

This clone was observed a handful of times. V gene TRBV11-2 combines with J gene TRBJ1-5, with D unclear. From germline, CDR1 is SGHAT and CDR2 FQNNGV. Trimming cost V 3 bases and J 4 bases, with 7 bases left between them. CDR3 size: 13 residues. CDR3 sequence: CASSFRENQPQHF. The CDR3 coding sequence is TGTGCCAGCAGCTTCCGGGAGAATCAGCCCCAGCATTTT.

This chain connects TRBV6-5 to TRBJ2-1; D possibly corresponds to TRBD2 (6 bases). Trimming removed 6 bases from V and 7 bases from J, with 16 bases in between. The CDR3 covers 14 residues. Per germline, CDR1 MNHEY and CDR2 SVGAGI. DNA of the CDR3: TGTGCCAGCAGCCCGAGACTAGGGTCTAATGAGCAGTTCTTC. Protein product: CASSPRLGSNEQFF.

This chain links TRBV30 with TRBJ2-5; 11 bases map to TRBD1. The J call may not be correct, given that the DNA end is closer to TRBJ2-7. The CDR3 totals 14 residues. CDR1 is GTSNPN and CDR2 is SVGIG in the germline V gene (reference sequence). CDR3 amino acids: CAWSGGDRGNEQYF. For the CDR3, the DNA is TGTGCCTGGAGTGGAGGGGACAGGGGGAACGAGCAGTACTTC.